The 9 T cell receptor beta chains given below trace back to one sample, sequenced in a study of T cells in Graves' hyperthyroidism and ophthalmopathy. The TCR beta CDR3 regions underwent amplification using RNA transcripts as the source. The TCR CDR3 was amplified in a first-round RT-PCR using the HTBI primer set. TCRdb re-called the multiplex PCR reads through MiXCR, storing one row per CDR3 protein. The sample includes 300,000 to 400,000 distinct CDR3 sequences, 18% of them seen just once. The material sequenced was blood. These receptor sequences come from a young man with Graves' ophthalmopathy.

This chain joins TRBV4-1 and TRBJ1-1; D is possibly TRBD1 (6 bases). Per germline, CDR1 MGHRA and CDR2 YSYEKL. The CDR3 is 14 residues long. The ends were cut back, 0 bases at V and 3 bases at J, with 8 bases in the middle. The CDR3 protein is CASSQDQGHTEAFF. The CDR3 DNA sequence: TGCGCCAGCAGCCAAGATCAGGGGCACACTGAAGCTTTCTTT.

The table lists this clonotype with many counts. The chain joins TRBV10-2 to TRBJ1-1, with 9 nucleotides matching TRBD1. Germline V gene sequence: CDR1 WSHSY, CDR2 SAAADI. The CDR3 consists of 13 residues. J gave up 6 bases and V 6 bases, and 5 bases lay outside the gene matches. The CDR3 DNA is TGCGCCAGCAGGGGGACAGGGATCCCTGAAGCTTTCTTT. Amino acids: CASRGTGIPEAFF.

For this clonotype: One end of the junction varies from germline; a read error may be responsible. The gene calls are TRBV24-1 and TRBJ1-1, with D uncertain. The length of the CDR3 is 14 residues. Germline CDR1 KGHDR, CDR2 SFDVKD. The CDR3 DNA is TGTGCCACCAATGATTCGGCTGACACCGGTGAAGCTTTCTTT. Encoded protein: CATNDSADTGEAFF.

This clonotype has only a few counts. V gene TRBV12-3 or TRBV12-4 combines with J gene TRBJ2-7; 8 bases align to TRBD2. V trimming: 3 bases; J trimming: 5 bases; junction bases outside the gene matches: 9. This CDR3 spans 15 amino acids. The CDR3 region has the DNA TGTGCCAGCAGTTTTTACCCCCTCGGGGGGGACGAGCAGTACTTC. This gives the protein CASSFYPLGGDEQYF.

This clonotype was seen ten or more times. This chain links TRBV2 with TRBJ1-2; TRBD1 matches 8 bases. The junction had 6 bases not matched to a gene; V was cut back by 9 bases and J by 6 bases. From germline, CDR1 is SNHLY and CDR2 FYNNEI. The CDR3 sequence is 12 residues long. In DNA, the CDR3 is TGTGCCAGAATGGACAGGGTCCATGGCTACACCTTC. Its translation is CARMDRVHGYTF.

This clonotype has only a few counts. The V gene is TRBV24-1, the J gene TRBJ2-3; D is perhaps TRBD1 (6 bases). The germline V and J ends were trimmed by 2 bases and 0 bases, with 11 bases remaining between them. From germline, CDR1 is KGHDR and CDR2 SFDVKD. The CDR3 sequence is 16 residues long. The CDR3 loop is CATSDWDTSSTDTQYF. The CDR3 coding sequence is TGTGCCACCAGTGATTGGGACACGTCTAGCACAGATACGCAGTATTTT.

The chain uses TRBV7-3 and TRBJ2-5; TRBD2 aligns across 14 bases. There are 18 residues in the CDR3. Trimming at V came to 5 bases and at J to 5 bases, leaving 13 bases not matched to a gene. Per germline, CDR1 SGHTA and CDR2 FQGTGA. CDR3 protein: CASSETGTSGGRGETQYF. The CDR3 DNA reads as TGTGCCAGCAGCGAAACCGGGACTAGCGGGGGCCGGGGGGAGACCCAGTACTTC.

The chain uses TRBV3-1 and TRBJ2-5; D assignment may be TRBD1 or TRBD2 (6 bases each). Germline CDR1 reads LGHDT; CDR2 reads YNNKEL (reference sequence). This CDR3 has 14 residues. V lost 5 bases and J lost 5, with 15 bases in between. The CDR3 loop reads CASSKRGAWETQYF. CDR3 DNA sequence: TGTGCCAGCAGCAAGAGGGGGGCGTGGGAGACCCAGTACTTC.

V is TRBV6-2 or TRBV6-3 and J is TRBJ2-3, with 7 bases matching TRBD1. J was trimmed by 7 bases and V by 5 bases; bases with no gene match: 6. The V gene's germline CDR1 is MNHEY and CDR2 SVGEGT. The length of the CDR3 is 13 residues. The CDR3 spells CASSTYRGNTQYF. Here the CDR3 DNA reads TGTGCCAGCAGTACCTACAGGGGTAATACGCAGTATTTT.